These T cell receptor beta chains were read from a single sample in a study of blood T cell repertoires in COVID-19. Assay: immunoSEQ multiplex PCR; the TCRdb copy retains only in-frame clones and omits some. The repertoire has 60,000 to 85,000 clones, 70% to 90% of them found once; the top ten carry more than 3%. Sequenced input: peripheral blood. These receptors all stem from a woman between 50 and 59 years old with COVID-19, enrolled during active disease. CDR3s include the opening cysteine and the closing phenylalanine or tryptophan. The order of the fields is D gene, J gene, clone size, V gene, CDR3 DNA, CDR3 protein. A D gene is named only where the DNA matches it firmly. Not all rows give a size; the values are once, few, many and, for expanded clones, a class.

>TRBD2|TRBJ2-7|.|TRBV7-2
TGTGCCAGCAGCTTAGGAGCGGGAAGATCCTACGAGCAGTACTTC
CASSLGAGRSYEQYF
>.|TRBJ2-3|.|TRBV7-9
TGTGCCAGCAGCCAAGAGAGGGATACGCAGTATTTT
CASSQERDTQYF
>.|TRBJ1-2|.|TRBV2
TGTGCCAGCACTAGGACAGCACAGGGCTACACCTTC
CASTRTAQGYTF
>TRBD1|TRBJ2-7|.|TRBV6-6
TGTGCCAGCAAAGGGGACAGAGCCTACGAGCAGTACTTC
CASKGDRAYEQYF
>.|TRBJ2-1|.|TRBV5-1
TGCGCCAGTGCGACTGGGAGCGCCTACAATGAGCAGTTCTTC
CASATGSAYNEQFF
>.|TRBJ2-3|.|TRBV12-3/TRBV12-4
TGTGCCAGCAGTCTCATGGGGCGGTCGACGCAGTATTTT
CASSLMGRSTQYF
>.|TRBJ2-1|.|TRBV7-9
TGTGCCAGCAGCTTAGAGGATCTTAGCGCGGAGCAGTTCTTC
CASSLEDLSAEQFF
>.|TRBJ1-4|.|TRBV6-5
TGTGCCAGCAGATTAATGGGGGCTGGGGATGAAAAACTGTTTTTT
CASRLMGAGDEKLFF
>TRBD2|TRBJ2-4|once|TRBV18
TGTGCCAGCTCGAGGAGGGAGGGGAGCAAAAACATTCAGTACTTC
CASSRREGSKNIQYF
>TRBD1|TRBJ2-7|.|TRBV28
TGTGCCAGCAGTCTGACAGGGGGTATATCCGAGCAGTACTTC
CASSLTGGISEQYF
>.|TRBJ1-5|once|TRBV18
TGTGCCAGCTCACAGTTACAGGACAATCAGCCCCAGCATTTT
CASSQLQDNQPQHF
>.|TRBJ2-6|.|TRBV12-5
TGTGCTAGTGGTTTGGTACTTGAGGGATCTGGGGCCAACGTCCTGACTTTC
CASGLVLEGSGANVLTF
>.|TRBJ1-3|.|TRBV12-3/TRBV12-4
TGTGCCAGCAGCCCGGGGTGGGGAAACACCATATATTTT
CASSPGWGNTIYF
>TRBD2|TRBJ2-2|.|TRBV30
TGTGCCTGGAGTGTCTGGGCGGGAGTTGACACCGGGGAGCTGTTTTTT
CAWSVWAGVDTGELFF
>.|TRBJ2-5|.|TRBV28
TGTGCCAGCAGTTCAGGGGTCAACCGAGAGACCCAGTACTTC
CASSSGVNRETQYF
>.|TRBJ1-5|.|TRBV30
TGTGCCTGGAGTAGGGGGAATCAGCCCCAGCATTTT
CAWSRGNQPQHF
>.|TRBJ1-2|.|TRBV19
TGTGCCAGTTCTCCCGGGAGCTATGGCTACACCTTC
CASSPGSYGYTF
>.|TRBJ2-6|.|TRBV30
TGTGCCTGGAGTGTACACCCCTCTGGGGCCAACGTCCTGACTTTC
CAWSVHPSGANVLTF
>.|TRBJ1-5|.|TRBV2
TGTGCCAGCACCAGACAGAGCCATAGCAATCAGCCCCAGCATTTT
CASTRQSHSNQPQHF
>.|TRBJ1-1|.|TRBV27
TGTGCCAGCAACTACAGGCGGGGTACCACTGAAGCTTTCTTT
CASNYRRGTTEAFF
>.|TRBJ1-1|.|TRBV29-1
TGCAGCGCTGACCTAATTAAACAGGGTTATAGTGCTGAAGCTTTCTTT
CSADLIKQGYSAEAFF
>TRBD2|TRBJ2-1|.|TRBV27
TGTGCCAGCAGTTTAGGACTAGTGTTCAATGAGCAGTTCTTC
CASSLGLVFNEQFF
>.|TRBJ2-5|.|TRBV28
TGTGCCAGCAGTCGACCGTCTCAGGGGTCGGAGACCCAGTACTTC
CASSRPSQGSETQYF
>TRBD1|TRBJ1-2|few|TRBV28
TGTGCCAGCATCGGACAGGGCGCTAACTATGGCTACACCTTC
CASIGQGANYGYTF
>TRBD1|TRBJ2-5|.|TRBV2
TGTGCCAGCAGTGACTTGTGGACAGGGGTTGTCCAAGAGACCCAGTACTTC
CASSDLWTGVVQETQYF
>TRBD1|TRBJ2-7|.|TRBV19
TGTGCCAGTGGAGCCTCAGGGGGCTCCTACGAGCAGTACTTC
CASGASGGSYEQYF
>.|TRBJ2-2|once|TRBV19
TGTGCCAGTACCAATCCTGGGAGGACCGGGGAGCTGTTTTTT
CASTNPGRTGELFF
>TRBD2|TRBJ2-1|.|TRBV28
TGTGCCAGCAGTTTCCCAGGGAGACTAGCGGGTACCCTGATTTATGAGCAGTTCTTC
CASSFPGRLAGTLIYEQFF
>TRBD2|TRBJ2-3|once|TRBV9
TGTGCCAGCAGCCCCCGGACTAGCGGGACGGGAGATACGCAGTATTTT
CASSPRTSGTGDTQYF
>.|TRBJ2-5|few|TRBV30
TGTGCCTGGAGTAGGGGCAGAGCAGAGACCCAGTACTTC
CAWSRGRAETQYF
>TRBD2|TRBJ2-7|.|TRBV29-1
TGCAGCGTTGGATTGGTGACTAGCGGGAGTGGCGAGCAGTACTTC
CSVGLVTSGSGEQYF
>TRBD1|TRBJ1-1|.|TRBV2
TGTGCCAGCAGCGGGACAGGGGTATCGGAAGCTTTCTTT
CASSGTGVSEAFF